Listed here is a single T cell receptor (beta chain). Its specific antigen is unknown. No base quality information exists; no much larger clone differs at one position. This specimen belongs to a study of shared clonotypes between healthy human individuals (dated by TCRdb to 2020 to 2021). For context, the study as a whole: A few men and two women, aged 18 to 49 years, made up the cohort. To increase sequencing depth and limit assay-specific biases, different laboratories used diverse techniques to prepare libraries and sequence TCR repertoires. Per donor, three plates each were used for CD4 naive and CD4 memory, two for CD8 naive, and one for CD8 memory. The study deeply sequenced blood TCR repertoires of about five healthy adults to estimate repertoire size and the extent of clonotype sharing between individuals. Each donor's leukapheresis produced roughly between about 0.85 and 10 billion PBMCs. Summary of the overall study and its limitations: Rarefaction of sorted-subset datasets indicated incomplete sequencing despite the large sequencing depth. Sampling was restricted to blood, and TCR repertoires in tissues likely differ from the TCR repertoires found in blood. When several donors were compared, the shared fraction of clonotypes was about 5.5% for naive CD4, less than 4% for naive CD8, 2% to 2.5% for memory CD4, and 0.3% to 0.5% for memory CD8. Estimated clonotype richness was generally larger for naive than for memory subsets. Because the study included only a small number of donors, the genetic and exposure-history diversity represented was limited. Compared with non-shared clonotypes, clonotypes shared by all four sorted-subset donors had higher generation probabilities. Based on pairwise subsampling, the degree of clonotype sharing among donors was expected to be affected by sequencing depth.

Healthy HIV-negative adults with no recently reported acute infections or vaccinations were included as donors. Every donor was a Caucasian adult residing in Nashville, Tennessee, USA. CD4+ T cells were enriched by magnetic negative selection, after which naive cells were positively selected on CD45RA and the negative fraction was taken as the memory subset. After blood collection by leukapheresis, PBMCs were isolated using Ficoll-Histopaque density gradient centrifugation and then cryopreserved in the vapor phase of liquid nitrogen. Analytical flow cytometry was used to check the purity and quantity of every magnetically sorted T cell population. From each sorted fraction, genomic DNA was isolated and quantified by UV absorbance on a Nanodrop 2000c. Compared with germline, V lacks 3 bases and J lacks 0 bases; bases without a gene match: 8. Including the terminal cysteine and phenylalanine, the CDR3 comprises 17 residues. Just the 51-base CDR3 DNA is kept, in frame starting at base 1. In the germline V gene, CDR1 corresponds to SGHTA and CDR2 to FQGNSA.

Using the deep immunoSEQ assay, TCR CDR3 regions were amplified from genomic DNA by multiplex PCR. For each cell subset, the extracted genomic DNA was distributed evenly across all wells of several immunoSEQ 96-well plates, and each plate served as one replicate. Each replicate PCR for sorted subsets received around 210 ng genomic DNA, equal to roughly 33,000 T cell genomes. Purified libraries were measured with a Qubit 3.0 fluorometer, size-checked on a Bioanalyzer 2100, and measured again with the KAPA Library Quantification kit. Each immunoSEQ 96-well plate was sequenced on its own single-read 150-cycle Illumina NextSeq 550 flow cell. The authors' pipeline ran thus. The immunoSEQ output contained only junctional sequences without quality scores, so filtering could not match that applied to full-length reads. Sequences were annotated with PyIR, a Python wrapper for IgBLAST v1.9, and V/J genes and CDR3 were assigned using IMGT germline references. Reads were filtered out if the reads had weak V/J assignments (E-value above 1e-6), no CDR3, stop codons, out-of-frame junctions, or ambiguous translated residues. A V3J clonotype was defined by an identical inferred V gene, J gene, and CDR3 amino acid sequence. The percentage overlap between two repertoires was calculated by dividing the number of shared unique clonotypes by the size of the smaller repertoire. Three approaches were used to assess repertoire richness: RTK rarefaction, the Chao1 estimator, and Recon v2.1 estimates of unobserved clonotypes. Generation probabilities were computed with OLGA for all TCRbeta clonotypes obtained by the gDNA method from several donors. TCRdb's version of the immuneACCESS table is confined to in-frame rearrangements and falls short of the full clone set. An unresolved V gene accounts for under half of the shortfall where checked; the remainder is of unknown origin. V and J calls and clone size are given by that table; D and trimming were obtained from the DNA. The sample table records over 2 million clones; about 95% of these occur just once. The ten largest clonotypes hold 0.1% to 0.15% of the sample.

This clonotype originated in a man aged 18 to 29 in good health. The sequence is built from TRBV7-2 and TRBJ2-3; 8 junctional bases match TRBD2. The sample consisted of naive CD4+ T cells sorted from blood. Reading the label with the study, this specimen's cell subset or site is: CD45RA+ positively selected. The DNA sequence is given as TGTGCCAGCAGCTTGCTAGCGGGTGCGACTAGCACAGATACGCAGTATTTT. It is translated as CASSLLAGATSTDTQYF.